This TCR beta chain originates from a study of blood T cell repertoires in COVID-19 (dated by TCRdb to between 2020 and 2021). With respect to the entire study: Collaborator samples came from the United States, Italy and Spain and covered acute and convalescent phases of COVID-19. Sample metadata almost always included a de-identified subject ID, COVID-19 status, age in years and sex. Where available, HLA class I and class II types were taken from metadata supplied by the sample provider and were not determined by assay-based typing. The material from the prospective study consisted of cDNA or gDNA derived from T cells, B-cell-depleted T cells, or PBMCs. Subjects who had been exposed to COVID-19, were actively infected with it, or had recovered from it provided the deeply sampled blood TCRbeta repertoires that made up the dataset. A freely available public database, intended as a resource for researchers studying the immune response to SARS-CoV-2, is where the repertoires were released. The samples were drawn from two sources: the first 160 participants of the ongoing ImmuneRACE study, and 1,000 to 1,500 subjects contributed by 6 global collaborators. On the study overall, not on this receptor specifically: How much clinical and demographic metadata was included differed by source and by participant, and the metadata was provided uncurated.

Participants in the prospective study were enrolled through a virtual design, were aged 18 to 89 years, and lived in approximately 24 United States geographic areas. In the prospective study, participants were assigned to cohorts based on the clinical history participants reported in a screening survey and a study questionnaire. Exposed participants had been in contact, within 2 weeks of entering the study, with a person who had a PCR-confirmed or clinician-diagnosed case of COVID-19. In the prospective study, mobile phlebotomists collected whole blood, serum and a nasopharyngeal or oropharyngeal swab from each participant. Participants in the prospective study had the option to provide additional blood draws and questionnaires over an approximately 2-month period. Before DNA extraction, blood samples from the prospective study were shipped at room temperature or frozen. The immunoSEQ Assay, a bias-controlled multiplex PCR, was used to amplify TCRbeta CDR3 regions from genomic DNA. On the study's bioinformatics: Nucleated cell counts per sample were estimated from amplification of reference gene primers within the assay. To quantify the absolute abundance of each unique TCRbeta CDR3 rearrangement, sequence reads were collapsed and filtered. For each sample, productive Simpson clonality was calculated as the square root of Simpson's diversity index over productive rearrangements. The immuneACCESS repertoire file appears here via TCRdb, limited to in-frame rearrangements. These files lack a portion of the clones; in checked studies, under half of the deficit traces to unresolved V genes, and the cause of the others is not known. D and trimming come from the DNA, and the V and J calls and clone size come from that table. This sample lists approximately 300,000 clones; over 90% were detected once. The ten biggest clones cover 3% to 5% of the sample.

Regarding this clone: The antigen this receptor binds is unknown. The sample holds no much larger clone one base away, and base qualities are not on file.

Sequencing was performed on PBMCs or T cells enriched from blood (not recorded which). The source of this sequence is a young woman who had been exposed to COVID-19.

In nucleotide form, the sequence is TGTGCCAGTAGTCCGAGGCAGGGGGCCGGCTATGGCTACACCTTC. Its product reads: CASSPRQGAGYGYTF. The V and J genes are TRBV19 and TRBJ1-2; TRBD1 fits 8 bases in the junction. Its CDR3 holds 15 amino acids, cysteine through phenylalanine. The read is trimmed to its CDR3 DNA, 45 bases read in frame from base 1. Per the germline V gene (reference sequence), LNHDA is the CDR1 and SQIVND is the CDR2. The V end gives up 5 bases and the J end 4 bases, leaving 9 bases in the junction not matched to a gene.